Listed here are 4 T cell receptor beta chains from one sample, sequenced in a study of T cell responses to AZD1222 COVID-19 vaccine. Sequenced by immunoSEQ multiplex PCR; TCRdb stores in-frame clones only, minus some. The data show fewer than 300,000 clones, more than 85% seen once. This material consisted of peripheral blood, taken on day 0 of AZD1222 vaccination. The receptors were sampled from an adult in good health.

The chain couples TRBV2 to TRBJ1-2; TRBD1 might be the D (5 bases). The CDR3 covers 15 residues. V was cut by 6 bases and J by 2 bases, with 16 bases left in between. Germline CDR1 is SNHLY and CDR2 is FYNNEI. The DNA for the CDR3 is TGTGCCAGCAGCTCCCGGTTGGGGCAAAACTATGGCTACACCTTC. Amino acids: CASSSRLGQNYGYTF.

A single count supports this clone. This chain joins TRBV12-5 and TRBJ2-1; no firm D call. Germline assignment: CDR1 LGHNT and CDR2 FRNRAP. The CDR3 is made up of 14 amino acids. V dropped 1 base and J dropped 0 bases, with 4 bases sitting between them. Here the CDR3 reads CASGLGSSYNEQFF. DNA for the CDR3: TGTGCTAGTGGTTTGGGTAGCTCCTACAATGAGCAGTTCTTC.

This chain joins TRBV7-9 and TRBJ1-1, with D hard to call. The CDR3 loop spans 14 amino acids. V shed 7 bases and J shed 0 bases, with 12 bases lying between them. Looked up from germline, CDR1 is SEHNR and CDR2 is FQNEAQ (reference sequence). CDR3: CASTWAGVNTEAFF. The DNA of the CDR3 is TGTGCCAGCACCTGGGCAGGAGTGAACACTGAAGCTTTCTTT.

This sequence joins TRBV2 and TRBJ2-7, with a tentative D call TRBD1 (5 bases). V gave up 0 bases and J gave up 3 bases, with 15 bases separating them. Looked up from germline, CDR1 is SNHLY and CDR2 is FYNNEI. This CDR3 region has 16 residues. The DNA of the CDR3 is TGTGCCAGCAGTGAAGCGTCAGGACATCATCTCTACGAGCAGTACTTC. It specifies CASSEASGHHLYEQYF.